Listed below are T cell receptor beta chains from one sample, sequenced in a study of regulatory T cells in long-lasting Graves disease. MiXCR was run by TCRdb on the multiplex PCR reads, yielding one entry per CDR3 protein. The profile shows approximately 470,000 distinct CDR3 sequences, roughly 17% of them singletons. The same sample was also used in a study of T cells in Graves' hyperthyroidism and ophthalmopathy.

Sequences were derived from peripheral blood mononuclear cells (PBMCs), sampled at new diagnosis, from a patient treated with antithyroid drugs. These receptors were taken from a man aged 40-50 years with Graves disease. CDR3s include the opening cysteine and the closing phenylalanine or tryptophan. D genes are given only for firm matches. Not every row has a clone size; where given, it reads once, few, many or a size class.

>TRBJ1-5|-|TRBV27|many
CASSLLPGNQPQHF
TGTGCCAGCAGTTTACTTCCGGGAAATCAGCCCCAGCATTTT
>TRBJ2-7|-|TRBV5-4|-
CASSPPGGLNSYEQYF
TGTGCCAGCAGCCCTCCGGGTGGGCTCAACTCCTACGAGCAGTACTTC
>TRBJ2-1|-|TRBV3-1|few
CASSQLSYNEQFF
TGTGCCAGCAGCCAGCTATCCTACAATGAGCAGTTCTTC
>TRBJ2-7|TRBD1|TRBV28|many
CASIGTVSYEQYF
TGTGCCAGCATCGGGACAGTCTCCTACGAGCAGTACTTC
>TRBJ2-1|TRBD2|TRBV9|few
CASSVAPGRLAGAHEQFF
TGTGCCAGCAGCGTAGCACCAGGGAGACTAGCGGGAGCTCATGAGCAGTTCTTC
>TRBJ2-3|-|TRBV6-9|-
CASSYIGRSTDTQYF
TGTGCCAGCAGTTACATTGGCCGCAGCACAGATACGCAGTATTTT
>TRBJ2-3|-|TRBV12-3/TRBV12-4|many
CASTQPVSTDTQYF
TGTGCCAGCACCCAGCCAGTTAGCACAGATACGCAGTATTTT
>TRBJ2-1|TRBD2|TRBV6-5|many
CASSYLGLAGASYEQFF
TGTGCCAGCAGTTACCTGGGACTAGCGGGAGCTTCTTATGAGCAGTTCTTC
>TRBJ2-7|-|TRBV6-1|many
CASSERMDWYEQYF
TGTGCCAGCAGTGAAAGGATGGATTGGTACGAGCAGTACTTC
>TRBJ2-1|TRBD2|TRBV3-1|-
CASSPQAGARSEQFF
TGTGCCAGCAGCCCGCAAGCGGGGGCGCGGAGTGAGCAGTTCTTC
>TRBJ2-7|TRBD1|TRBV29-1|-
CSGWTGFEQYF
TGCAGCGGCTGGACAGGGTTCGAGCAGTACTTC
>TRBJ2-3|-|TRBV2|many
CASSDLGGPGADTQYF
TGTGCCAGCAGTGATTTGGGGGGGCCTGGGGCAGATACGCAGTATTTT
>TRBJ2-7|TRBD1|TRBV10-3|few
CANGQDEYEQYF
TGTGCCAATGGACAGGACGAGTACGAGCAGTACTTC
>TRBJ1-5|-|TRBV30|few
CAWSNGRYQPQHF
TGTGCCTGGAGTAACGGACGCTATCAGCCCCAGCATTTT
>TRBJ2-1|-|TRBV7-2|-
CASNRRGGNHNEQFF
TGTGCCAGCAACCGACGGGGCGGGAATCACAATGAGCAGTTCTTC
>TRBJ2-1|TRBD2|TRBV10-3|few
CAISEGTSGNRQFF
TGTGCCATCAGTGAGGGGACTAGCGGGAATCGGCAGTTCTTC
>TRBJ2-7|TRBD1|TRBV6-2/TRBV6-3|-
CASSRGDRGAYEQYF
TGTGCCAGCAGTAGAGGGGACAGGGGGGCCTACGAGCAGTACTTC
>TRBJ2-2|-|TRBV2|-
CASNYLDTGELFF
TGTGCCAGCAACTACTTAGACACCGGGGAGCTGTTTTTT
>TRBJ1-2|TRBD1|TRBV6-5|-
CASSYSRTGHGYTF
TGTGCCAGCAGTTACTCCAGGACAGGGCATGGCTACACCTTC
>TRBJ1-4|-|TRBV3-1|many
CASSRRGSELEKLFF
TGTGCCAGCAGCCGCAGGGGTTCGGAGTTGGAAAAACTGTTTTTT
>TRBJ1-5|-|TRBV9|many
CASSVGGQGQPQHF
TGTGCCAGCAGCGTAGGAGGGCAGGGGCAGCCCCAGCATTTT
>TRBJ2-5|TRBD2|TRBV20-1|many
CSGAIAGGRETQYF
TGCAGTGGAGCAATAGCGGGAGGGAGGGAGACCCAGTACTTC
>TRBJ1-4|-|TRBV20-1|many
CSAGFDGGNEKLFF
TGCAGTGCTGGATTCGACGGAGGGAATGAAAAACTGTTTTTT
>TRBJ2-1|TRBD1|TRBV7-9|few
CAEGATTYNEQFF
TGTGCCGAGGGGGCTACAACCTACAATGAGCAGTTCTTC
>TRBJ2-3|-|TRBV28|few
CASSFGYNTDTQYF
TGTGCCAGCAGTTTCGGTTACAACACAGATACGCAGTATTTT
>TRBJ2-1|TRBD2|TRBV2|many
CASSEGVSGRSNEQFF
TGTGCCAGCAGTGAAGGAGTTAGCGGGAGAAGTAATGAGCAGTTCTTC
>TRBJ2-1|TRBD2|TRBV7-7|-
CASSPRSAGVSNEQFF
TGTGCTAGCAGCCCTCGCTCAGCGGGAGTATCCAATGAGCAGTTCTTC
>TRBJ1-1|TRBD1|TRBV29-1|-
CSVEDPGQGDIEAFF
TGCAGCGTTGAAGACCCCGGACAGGGCGACATCGAAGCTTTCTTT
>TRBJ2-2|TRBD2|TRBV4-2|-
CASSPKSRTSGTGELFF
TGTGCCAGCAGCCCCAAATCGAGGACTAGCGGCACCGGGGAGCTGTTTTTT
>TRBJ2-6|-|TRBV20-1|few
CSAPGAGANVLTF
TGCAGTGCTCCAGGGGCTGGGGCCAACGTCCTGACTTTC
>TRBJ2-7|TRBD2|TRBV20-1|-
CSARKGLAAQYEQYF
TGCAGTGCTAGGAAGGGACTAGCGGCCCAATACGAGCAGTACTTC
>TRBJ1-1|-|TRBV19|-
CASSSRWDTEAFF
TGTGCCAGTAGTTCACGGTGGGACACTGAAGCTTTCTTT
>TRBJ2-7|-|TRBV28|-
CASSLPGVVYEQYF
TGTGCCAGCAGTTTACCGGGAGTGGTATACGAGCAGTACTTC
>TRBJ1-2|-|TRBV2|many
CASDQLEGREGYTF
TGTGCCAGCGATCAGTTGGAGGGAAGGGAGGGCTACACCTTC
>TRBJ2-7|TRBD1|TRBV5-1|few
CASGRQGYDEQYF
TGCGCCAGCGGAAGACAGGGATACGACGAGCAGTACTTC